Listed here are 11 T cell receptor beta chains from one sample, sequenced in a study of blood T cell repertoires in COVID-19. The assay was immunoSEQ multiplex PCR, and TCRdb's table has in-frame clones only and misses some. The sample gives about 410,000 clones, roughly 90% of which show up once; approximately 1.5% is in the top ten. Material for sequencing was peripheral blood. The origin of the receptors is a woman aged 40 to 50 with COVID-19, enrolled during active disease.

This chain connects TRBV9 to TRBJ2-1, with a weak D call TRBD2 (6 bases). Per germline, CDR1 SGDLS and CDR2 YYNGEE. V lost 2 bases, J lost 8 bases, and 8 bases lay in between. The CDR3 totals 12 residues. In nucleotides, the CDR3 is TGTGCCAGCAGCGTGGGGGGTGATGAGCAGTTCTTC. Its protein is CASSVGGDEQFF.

This clone showed up just once. V is TRBV6-2 or TRBV6-3 and J is TRBJ1-2; D might be TRBD1 (5 bases). The CDR3 is 15 residues long. Germline V gene sequence: CDR1 MNHEY, CDR2 SVGEGT. V dropped 4 bases and J dropped 5 bases, with 17 bases sitting between them. CDR3 sequence (DNA): TGTGCCAGCAGTTCAATCACAGGTGCGGGGTATGGCTACACCTTC. Translating it yields CASSSITGAGYGYTF.

V is TRBV28 and J is TRBJ1-5; D remains unclear. Germline V gene data show CDR1 as MDHEN and CDR2 as SYDVKM. The CDR3 loop spans 15 amino acids. V dropped 4 bases and J dropped 3 bases, with 13 bases sitting between them. CDR3 sequence: CASSSYYTVNQPQHF. As DNA, the CDR3 is TGTGCCAGCAGTTCGTACTACACGGTCAATCAGCCCCAGCATTTT.

V gene TRBV11-2 combines with J gene TRBJ2-1; TRBD2 agrees at 11 bases. This CDR3 has 15 amino acids. Germline V lookup: CDR1 SGHAT, CDR2 FQNNGV. The junction had 6 bases not matched to a gene; V was cut back by 5 bases and J by 6 bases. CDR3: CASSIGSGRGNEQFF. The CDR3 nucleotides read TGTGCCAGCAGCATTGGTAGCGGGAGGGGCAATGAGCAGTTCTTC.

This clone came up a few times. The rearrangement joins TRBV28 to TRBJ2-7; 7 positions agree with TRBD1. From germline, CDR1 is MDHEN and CDR2 SYDVKM. The CDR3 loop spans 16 amino acids. V dropped 6 bases and J dropped 9; count of bases not matched to a gene: 20. The CDR3 protein is CASSSDRALLRTSQYF. CDR3 sequence (DNA): TGTGCCAGCAGCTCCGACAGGGCCTTACTTCGCACTTCGCAGTACTTC.

The chain carries TRBV28 and TRBJ1-5; 9 bases fit TRBD1. This CDR3 is 18 amino acids long. Germline CDR1 reads MDHEN; CDR2 reads SYDVKM. V gave up 2 bases and J gave up 0 bases; unmatched junction bases: 8. The CDR3 sequence is CASSLGGQGKYSNQPQHF. In nucleotides, the CDR3 is TGTGCCAGCAGTTTAGGGGGACAGGGAAAATATAGCAATCAGCCCCAGCATTTT.

V usage is TRBV25-1 and J usage is TRBJ1-2, with a tentative D call TRBD1 (5 bases). V was trimmed by 4 bases and J by 2 bases, leaving 11 bases between them. CDR3 size: 14 residues. Germline V gene lookup returns CDR1 MGHDK and CDR2 SYGVNS. This chain's CDR3 is CASSASRANYGYTF. The CDR3 DNA reads as TGTGCCAGCAGTGCCTCCAGGGCAAACTATGGCTACACCTTC.

J is TRBJ2-6 and V is TRBV7-9; D call uncertain. Trimming stripped 4 bases from V and 0 bases from J, with 7 bases between. Germline V lookup: CDR1 SEHNR, CDR2 FQNEAQ (reference sequence). The CDR3 extends over 15 amino acids. CDR3 in DNA: TGTGCCAGCAGCTCCTCGAGCTCTGGGGCCAACGTCCTGACTTTC. Translating gives CASSSSSSGANVLTF.

The V gene is TRBV7-2, the J gene TRBJ2-5; 9 nucleotides line up with TRBD1. Germline trimming cut 3 bases from V and 1 base from J; bases unmatched to any gene: 3. CDR3 length: 15 residues. Germline CDR1 is SGHTA and CDR2 is FQGNSA. The CDR3 region has the DNA TGTGCCAGCAGCTTCGACAGGGGGACCCAAGAGACCCAGTACTTC. Its protein product is CASSFDRGTQETQYF.

The count of this clone is one. The genes are TRBV7-8 and TRBJ2-7; 13 positions agree with TRBD2. CDR3 length: 15 amino acids. Germline values: CDR1 SGHVS, CDR2 FQNEAQ. Trimming cost V 3 bases and J 2 bases; bases outside gene matches: 1. The CDR3 coding sequence is TGTGCCAGCAGCTTGGGACTAGCGGGGACCTACGAGCAGTACTTC. Translating gives CASSLGLAGTYEQYF.

The chain is built from TRBV9 and TRBJ1-1; D might be TRBD1 (5 bases). V dropped 3 bases and J dropped 11 bases, with 17 bases sitting between them. Per the germline V gene, CDR1 is SGDLS and CDR2 is YYNGEE. The CDR3 runs 13 residues. CDR3 protein: CASSAGGRGEAFF. CDR3 nucleotides: TGTGCCAGCAGCGCCGGGGGTCGTGGGGAGGCTTTCTTT.